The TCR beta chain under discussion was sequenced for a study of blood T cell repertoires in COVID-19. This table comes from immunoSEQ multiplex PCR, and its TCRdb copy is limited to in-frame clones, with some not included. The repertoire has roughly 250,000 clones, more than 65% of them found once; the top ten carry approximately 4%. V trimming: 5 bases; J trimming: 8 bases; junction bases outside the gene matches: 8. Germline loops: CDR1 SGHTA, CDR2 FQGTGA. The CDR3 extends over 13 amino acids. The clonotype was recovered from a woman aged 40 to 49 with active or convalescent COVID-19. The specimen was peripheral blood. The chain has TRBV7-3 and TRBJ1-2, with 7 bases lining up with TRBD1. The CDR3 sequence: CASSPDRVAGYTF. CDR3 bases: TGTGCCAGCAGCCCTGACAGGGTGGCAGGCTACACCTTC.